A selection of T cell receptor beta chains follows, all from one sample in a study of blood T cells in healthy people across ages. TCRdb re-analysed the 5' RACE reads in MiXCR, keeping a single row per CDR3 protein. The repertoire includes around 1,700,000 distinct CDR3 sequences, 28% of them detected once, and 6.5% to 8.5% sits in the top ten. The sample comprised blood. The receptors originated from a woman in her 30s in good health. Both conserved end residues are part of each CDR3. The D gene is left open where the match is weak. Part of the rows lack a size; the others show once, few, many or a class for expanded clones.

size	D	V	J	CDR3	DNA
few	NA	TRBV5-1	TRBJ1-2	CASSEVRPGAEGYTF	TGCGCCAGCAGCGAGGTACGCCCAGGGGCGGAAGGCTACACCTTC
few	NA	TRBV20-1	TRBJ2-1	CSAGTGTSSYNEQFF	TGCAGTGCCGGGACCGGGACATCATCCTACAATGAGCAGTTCTTC
NA	TRBD2	TRBV20-1	TRBJ2-1	CSARVGSGTSYNEQFF	TGCAGTGCAAGGGTCGGTAGCGGGACCTCCTACAATGAGCAGTTCTTC
many	TRBD2	TRBV6-6	TRBJ2-1	CASTSASGVRNEQFF	TGTGCCAGCACCTCGGCTAGCGGGGTCCGCAATGAGCAGTTCTTC
NA	NA	TRBV2	TRBJ2-1	CASRQEETQFF	TGTGCCAGCAGGCAGGAAGAGACCCAGTTCTTC
NA	TRBD1	TRBV7-2	TRBJ2-7	CTSSLTGYGDEQYF	TGTACCAGCAGCTTGACAGGGTACGGCGACGAGCAGTACTTC
NA	NA	TRBV6-4	TRBJ2-7	CASSDGGGHNEQYF	TGTGCCAGCAGTGACGGGGGGGGCCACAATGAGCAGTACTTC
few	TRBD1	TRBV7-8	TRBJ2-2	CASSLGRQGYTGELFF	TGTGCCAGCAGCTTAGGGCGACAGGGCTACACCGGGGAGCTGTTTTTT
many	NA	TRBV5-1	TRBJ2-1	CASSLVSTNEQFF	TGCGCCAGCAGCTTGGTCTCTACGAATGAGCAGTTCTTC
many	TRBD2	TRBV7-9	TRBJ2-7	CASSSGLAGSSYEQYF	TGTGCCAGCAGCTCCGGACTAGCGGGGAGCTCCTACGAGCAGTACTTC
NA	NA	TRBV29-1	TRBJ2-7	CSAAQRTSYEQYF	TGCAGCGCCGCTCAGCGGACTTCCTACGAGCAGTACTTC
NA	NA	TRBV7-9	TRBJ2-1	CASSLARGQTNEQFF	TGTGCCAGCAGCTTAGCCCGGGGGCAGACGAATGAGCAGTTCTTC
once	TRBD2	TRBV28	TRBJ2-1	CASTNSGRAEQFF	TGTGCCAGCACCAATAGCGGGAGGGCCGAGCAGTTCTTC
few	TRBD2	TRBV9	TRBJ2-3	CASSVQSGRARADTQYF	TGTGCCAGCAGCGTACAGAGCGGGAGGGCCCGAGCAGATACGCAGTATTTT
NA	NA	TRBV24-1	TRBJ1-1	CATPGARANTEAFF	TGTGCCACCCCAGGCGCCAGGGCGAACACTGAAGCTTTCTTT
many	NA	TRBV6-2/TRBV6-3	TRBJ2-3	CASRGRGDGYF	TGTGCCAGCAGAGGTAGAGGTGACGGGTATTTT
few	TRBD1	TRBV29-1	TRBJ1-2	CSVEVLGQGAPGYTF	TGCAGCGTTGAAGTTTTGGGACAGGGGGCGCCTGGCTACACCTTC
NA	NA	TRBV12-3/TRBV12-4	TRBJ2-3	CASSLQLGRPDTQYF	TGTGCCAGCAGTTTACAACTAGGAAGACCAGATACGCAGTATTTT
NA	NA	TRBV20-1	TRBJ2-7	CGTRGGRRIRESSYEQYF	TGCGGTACTCGTGGGGGCAGGAGGATTCGGGAGAGCTCCTACGAGCAGTACTTC
NA	NA	TRBV29-1	TRBJ2-3	CSVEEAGTSTDTQYF	TGCAGCGTTGAAGAGGCAGGTACTAGCACAGATACGCAGTATTTT
few	NA	TRBV7-6	TRBJ1-5	CASSLNRATNQPQHF	TGTGCCAGCAGCTTGAACAGGGCCACTAATCAGCCCCAGCATTTT
NA	NA	TRBV6-2/TRBV6-3	TRBJ2-3	CASSYARRVGPSTDTQYF	TGTGCCAGCAGTTATGCCAGGCGGGTAGGGCCAAGCACAGATACGCAGTATTTT
few	NA	TRBV6-2/TRBV6-3	TRBJ2-7	CASGATVPYEQYF	TGTGCCAGCGGGGCGACGGTACCCTACGAGCAGTACTTC
few	NA	TRBV19	TRBJ2-3	CASSIVHPDTQYF	TGTGCCAGTAGTATAGTACATCCCGATACGCAGTATTTT
NA	NA	TRBV4-1	TRBJ2-1	CASSHPLLSRYNEQFF	TGCGCCAGCAGCCACCCCTTGTTATCACGCTACAATGAGCAGTTCTTC
NA	NA	TRBV20-1	TRBJ1-1	CSARRSGMATEAFF	TGCAGTGCTAGGAGGTCGGGGATGGCCACTGAAGCTTTCTTT
NA	TRBD2	TRBV20-1	TRBJ2-3	CSAREPSGGNPSTDTQYF	TGCAGTGCTAGAGAACCCAGCGGGGGGAACCCTAGCACAGATACGCAGTATTTT
few	NA	TRBV12-3/TRBV12-4	TRBJ2-5	CASSLVARGNEQYF	TGTGCCAGCAGTCTCGTAGCGAGGGGCAATGAGCAGTACTTC
NA	NA	TRBV20-1	TRBJ2-2	CSARDNVQNTGELFF	TGCAGTGCTAGGGATAACGTACAGAACACCGGGGAGCTGTTTTTT
NA	NA	TRBV5-1	TRBJ1-1	CASNPMAENTEAFF	TGCGCCAGCAACCCCATGGCAGAGAACACTGAAGCTTTCTTT
NA	NA	TRBV6-5	TRBJ2-3	CASKKSSTDTQYF	TGTGCCAGCAAAAAATCTAGCACAGATACGCAGTATTTT
many	NA	TRBV20-1	TRBJ2-1	CSAAGALIGSDEQFF	TGCAGTGCCGCCGGGGCCCTTATCGGGTCCGACGAGCAGTTCTTC
few	NA	TRBV28	TRBJ2-7	CASSPVGRNHEQYF	TGTGCCAGCAGTCCAGTGGGGAGAAATCACGAGCAGTACTTC